A selection of T cell receptor beta chains follows, all from one sample in a study of monozygotic twins with inflammatory bowel disease. TCRdb re-called the 5' RACE reads and gives one entry per CDR3 protein, without DNA. Its clone listing holds a few hundred thousand distinct CDR3 sequences. The sample consisted of blood. Receptors were obtained from a human donor with ulcerative colitis or Crohn's disease, or a healthy co-twin of an affected twin (not recorded which). The CDR3 runs from the conserved cysteine through the conserved F or W. Fields, in order: J gene, V gene, CDR3 protein.

>TRBJ1-4|TRBV11-2
CASSLIGSPLTTNEKLFF
>TRBJ1-3|TRBV6-2/TRBV6-3
CASSSAGTGSGNTIYF
>TRBJ2-7|TRBV29-1
CSAGVSSYEQYF
>TRBJ2-5|TRBV20-1
CSAPTSGGAQTQYF
>TRBJ1-1|TRBV6-5
CASSYSSNRDTEAFF
>TRBJ2-2|TRBV7-7
CASSPDTNTGELFF
>TRBJ2-4|TRBV11-2
CASSLLDAGLGTKNIQYF
>TRBJ2-3|TRBV29-1
CSVEDPRDPDTQYF
>TRBJ2-5|TRBV14
CASSLGGTQYF
>TRBJ2-3|TRBV2
CASRPNGGGALDTQYF
>TRBJ1-1|TRBV5-1
CASSHTWDRTLEAFF
>TRBJ2-5|TRBV29-1
CSVEDLGLHQETQYF
>TRBJ2-5|TRBV29-1
CSAATSLETQYF
>TRBJ1-1|TRBV28
CASSKPMGRGRLTEAFF
>TRBJ1-2|TRBV11-2
CASSPAMGWYGYTF
>TRBJ2-4|TRBV5-1
CASSLEETSYVWYF
>TRBJ2-1|TRBV12-3/TRBV12-4
CASSFLRGGKYNEQFF
>TRBJ2-2|TRBV6-5
CASKENTGELFF
>TRBJ1-2|TRBV4-3
CASSQGGTKGYGYTF
>TRBJ1-3|TRBV6-1
CASSITGVSGNTIYF
>TRBJ1-2|TRBV12-3/TRBV12-4
CASSLLLKGHGYTF
>TRBJ1-2|TRBV10-3
CAIKEGGDLGGYTF
>TRBJ1-5|TRBV20-1
CSAGRGRGYQPQHF
>TRBJ2-7|TRBV10-3
CATEEQAGAYSYEQYF
>TRBJ1-1|TRBV20-1
CSAAQGRPEAFF
>TRBJ1-2|TRBV5-1
CASSLVRGQKNYGYTF
>TRBJ1-1|TRBV10-3
CAISPEPTEAFF
>TRBJ1-4|TRBV7-2
CASSWGQGNEKLFF
>TRBJ1-6|TRBV12-3/TRBV12-4
CASSFQDGLNSPLHF
>TRBJ2-1|TRBV6-5
CASSYRSHRVNEQFF
>TRBJ2-1|TRBV2
CASSLAPEQFF
>TRBJ2-3|TRBV3-1
CASRASGGAGNTQYF
>TRBJ1-3|TRBV7-6
CASSSLSQASTGNTIYF
>TRBJ2-3|TRBV10-1
CASSESLGADTQYF
>TRBJ2-1|TRBV19
CASSWTSGSNEQFF
>TRBJ1-2|TRBV14
CASSPQENYGYTF
>TRBJ2-6|TRBV28
CASSPWANVLTF
>TRBJ1-2|TRBV19
CASSIADSIGGYTF
>TRBJ1-2|TRBV28
CASRQQGADGYTF
>TRBJ2-1|TRBV5-1
CASRAEGSSYNEQFF
>TRBJ1-4|TRBV18
CASSPHKTNEKLFF
>TRBJ2-7|TRBV28
CASSGDHSYEQYF
>TRBJ2-1|TRBV4-3
CASRQQREGWNEQFF
>TRBJ1-1|TRBV7-3
CASGGDGTEAFF